This TCR beta chain came from a study of shared T cell receptors in the human thymus. Sequencing was performed with immunoSEQ multiplex PCR; in TCRdb, only in-frame clones are kept and a portion is missing. The data show more than 300,000 clones, 85% to 95% seen once. Unmatched junction bases numbered 9, after V lost 10 bases and J lost 10 bases. Germline-derived CDR1 and CDR2 are LNHDA and SQIVND (reference sequence). The CDR3 sequence is 12 residues long. Specimen: thymocytes. The chain joins TRBV19 to TRBJ1-4; 7 nucleotides align to TRBD1. The source of this sequence is a human donor. The CDR3 nucleotides are TGTGCCACGGGGGGGGACAGAGGAAAACTGTTTTTT. Translated, it gives CATGGDRGKLFF.